Sequencing of this TCR beta chain was carried out in a study of blood T cell repertoires in COVID-19. Across the study: Whether acute or convalescent, the COVID-19 samples came from the United States, Italy and Spain. T cells, B-cell-depleted T cells, or PBMCs provided the cDNA or gDNA that served as material.

This clone was counted once. As processed by the authors: Using reference gene primer amplification, nucleated cell counts were estimated. Generated by immunoSEQ multiplex PCR, the TCRdb table keeps only in-frame clones and is missing some. For V, J and clone size, that table is used; D and trimming come from the DNA. Altogether under 80,000 clones are present, 80% being singletons, with the ten largest covering less than 15%. The CDR3 is made up of 14 amino acids. V lost 1 base, J lost 8 bases, and 14 bases lay in between. Germline assignment: CDR1 SEHNR and CDR2 FQNEAQ (reference sequence). The sample was peripheral blood. This sequence joins TRBV7-9 and TRBJ1-1; unclear D gene. This sequence originates from a human donor in a cohort sampled during active COVID-19. CDR3 sequence reads: CASSLDLSGIEAFF. CDR3 DNA sequence: TGTGCCAGCAGCTTAGATTTATCGGGTATCGAAGCTTTCTTT.